This TCR beta chain was obtained from a study of blood T cells in healthy people across ages. Using a J-beta primer mix together with a sample-barcoded 5' primer, a second PCR was run for roughly 6 to 11 cycles. CDR3-containing paired-end reads numbering at least 3 million came from each sample. TCRdb re-called the 5' RACE reads with MiXCR, one entry per CDR3 protein. The sample consists of 800,000 to 950,000 distinct CDR3 sequences, approximately 32% of them appearing once. Germline CDR1 is SQVTM and CDR2 is ANQGSEA. The CDR3 runs 15 residues. The ends were cut back, 6 bases at V and 0 bases at J, with 17 bases in the middle. The same sample was also used in a study of T cells of mothers and their children.

The chain is built from TRBV29-1 and TRBJ1-1; a possible D gene is TRBD1 (6 bases). This TCR was recovered from a woman between 40 and 55 years old in good health. The sample comprised blood. This CDR3 reads CSVNNRGNMNTEAFF. For the CDR3, the DNA is TGCAGCGTCAATAATAGGGGGAACATGAACACTGAAGCTTTCTTT.